This T cell receptor beta chain was recovered during a study of blood T cell repertoires in COVID-19. Study overall: Collection of acute and convalescent COVID-19 samples took place in the United States, Italy and Spain. Sources were T cells, B-cell-depleted T cells, or PBMCs; the material itself was cDNA or gDNA.

The assay was immunoSEQ multiplex PCR, and TCRdb's table has in-frame clones only and misses some. The table lists a few hundred thousand clones, 88% of them singletons. The receptor was isolated from a woman in her 40s who had recovered from COVID-19. The sequenced sample consisted of PBMCs or T cells enriched from blood (not recorded which).

DNA of the CDR3: TGTGCCAGCAGCTTAGGTTACGGAGCCAATCAGCCCCAGCATTTT. Its protein product is CASSLGYGANQPQHF. J is TRBJ1-5 and V is TRBV11-2; unclear D gene. The CDR3 extends over 15 amino acids. Per the germline V gene, CDR1 is SGHAT and CDR2 is FQNNGV. V was pared by 1 base and J by 3 bases, with 10 bases between. The variable domain in full, completed from reference TRBV11-2 and TRBJ1-5, reads EAGVAQSPRYKIIEKRQSVAFWCNPISGHATLYWYQQILGQGPKLLIQFQNNGVVDDSQLPKDRFSAERLKGVDSTLKIQPAKLEDSAVYLCASSLGYGANQPQHFGDGTRLSIL.